What follows are 18 T cell receptor beta chains derived from one specimen sequenced in a study of CD8 T cells in ankylosing spondylitis. Via MiXCR, TCRdb re-called the 5' RACE reads, giving one row per CDR3 protein. This table holds 220,000 or so distinct CDR3 sequences, approximately 10% found once. Sequencing was carried out using blood, either unsorted or a sorted T cell fraction (not recorded which). The receptors shown here come from a male donor with ankylosing spondylitis or in good health (not recorded which).

This clonotype showed up many times. The V call is TRBV27, the J call TRBJ2-7, with no clear D. Per the germline V gene, CDR1 is MNHEY and CDR2 is SMNVEV (reference sequence). The CDR3 sequence is 16 residues long. V was trimmed by 5 bases and J by 2 bases, leaving 19 bases between them. The CDR3 coding sequence is TGTGCCAGCAGTCTGAGTAGTAATGTCGGTACCTACGAGCAGTACTTC. Translation gives CASSLSSNVGTYEQYF.

The chain is built from TRBV20-1 and TRBJ2-7; perhaps TRBD2 as D (5 bases). Germline-derived CDR1 and CDR2 are DFQATT and SNEGSKA (reference sequence). The CDR3 consists of 14 residues. V dropped 1 base and J dropped 4 bases, with 14 bases sitting between them. CDR3 nucleotide sequence: TGCAGTGCTAGAGGTGTCAGCACTAGATACGAGCAGTACTTC. It yields the protein CSARGVSTRYEQYF.

In the case of this clonotype: With a much larger clone just one base away, this may be a read error. The V and J genes are TRBV10-3 and TRBJ2-7; D might be TRBD1 or TRBD2, each matching 5 bases. Trimming took off 6 bases at V and 5 bases at J, with 17 bases between the two ends. The CDR3 is 14 residues long. The germline CDR1 and CDR2 sequences are ENHRY and SYGVKD. The CDR3 sequence: CAIREGKRGNEQYF. The CDR3 nucleotides read TGTGCCATCAGAGAGGGGAAACGGGGTAACGAGCAGTACTTC.

In its sample, this clonotype was seen a few times. V and J are TRBV20-1 and TRBJ2-1; 9 bases line up with TRBD2. CDR3 length: 20 amino acids. Germline CDR1 reads DFQATT; CDR2 reads SNEGSKA (reference sequence). Losses at the gene ends were 3 bases for V and 2 bases for J; bases not matched to a gene: 20. Here the CDR3 DNA reads TGCAGTGCTAGGGATATAGGATCTAGCGGGGAAAAAATTACCTACAATGAGCAGTTCTTC. Amino acid sequence: CSARDIGSSGEKITYNEQFF.

This CDR3 reads CSARVYKNEKLFF. In DNA form, the CDR3 reads TGCAGTGCTAGAGTTTACAAAAATGAAAAACTGTTTTTT. V and J are TRBV20-1 and TRBJ1-4; D unresolved. CDR3 length: 13 residues. Germline loops: CDR1 DFQATT, CDR2 SNEGSKA (reference sequence). V lost 1 base and J lost 5, with 8 bases in between.

CDR3 in DNA: TGTGCCAGCAGCCAAGATCGCGGGGGTAGGGTTACGCAGTATTTT. It specifies CASSQDRGGRVTQYF. This chain links TRBV14 with TRBJ2-3; 7 nucleotides align to TRBD2. CDR1 and CDR2 from the germline V gene are SGHDN and FVKESK. The length of the CDR3 is 15 residues. The trim removed 0 bases at V and 8 bases at J, leaving 8 bases unmatched.

This clonotype was picked up many times. The chain has TRBV7-9 and TRBJ2-7, with D unresolved. This CDR3 comprises 12 residues. In germline, CDR1 is SEHNR, CDR2 FQNEAQ (reference sequence). The V gene lost 4 bases and the J gene lost 5 bases, with 9 bases spanning the gap. Written as DNA, the CDR3 is TGTGCCAGCAGCTCGCTCTCGGACGAGCAGTACTTC. As protein: CASSSLSDEQYF.

The chain uses TRBV28 and TRBJ2-7, with a weak D call TRBD1 (6 bases). The CDR3 spans 16 residues. V was shortened by 1 base and J by 0 bases, with 13 bases between the two germline ends. Germline V lookup: CDR1 MDHEN, CDR2 SYDVKM. CDR3 sequence reads: CASSLSGRGSSYEQYF. Written as DNA, the CDR3 is TGTGCCAGCAGTTTATCGGGCAGGGGCAGCTCCTACGAGCAGTACTTC.

The gene calls are TRBV5-1 and TRBJ2-3; no clear D gene. Germline V CDR1 and CDR2: SGHRS, YFSETQ. V was shortened by 4 bases and J by 0 bases, with 12 bases between the two germline ends. The CDR3 runs to 15 residues. The CDR3, as DNA: TGCGCCAGCAGCCCTGGGGTTCCTAGCACAGATACGCAGTATTTT. Its protein product is CASSPGVPSTDTQYF.

This clonotype was seen repeatedly, ten times or more. The chain has TRBV20-1 and TRBJ2-5, with 8 bases lining up with TRBD2. V dropped 0 bases and J dropped 4; count of bases not matched to a gene: 4. The CDR3 loop spans 14 amino acids. Germline lookup yields CDR1 DFQATT and CDR2 SNEGSKA (reference sequence). The CDR3: CSARERTSPETQYF. The CDR3 DNA is TGCAGTGCTAGAGAACGGACTAGCCCAGAGACCCAGTACTTC.

This clonotype was picked up many times. The V and J genes are TRBV20-1 and TRBJ2-3; weak D call: TRBD2 (5 bases). There are 17 residues in the CDR3. CDR1 is DFQATT, CDR2 SNEGSKA, per germline (reference sequence). Trimming cost V 0 bases and J 2 bases, with 18 bases left between them. The CDR3 DNA sequence: TGCAGTGCTAGAGAGCGATGGCGTGGCGGGTCCACAGATACGCAGTATTTT. Translated: CSARERWRGGSTDTQYF.

This clonotype was detected ten times or more. This chain uses TRBV5-1 with TRBJ1-1; D unclear. CDR1 SGHRS and CDR2 YFSETQ come from the germline V gene. Trimming took 2 bases from V and 0 from J, leaving 11 bases between them. CDR3 length: 15 residues. CDR3 residues: CASSLAGLMNTEAFF. CDR3 nucleotide sequence: TGCGCCAGCAGCTTAGCGGGCCTTATGAACACTGAAGCTTTCTTT.

This clonotype was picked up many times. The V gene is TRBV20-1, the J gene TRBJ2-1; unclear D gene. Germline CDR1 and CDR2: DFQATT and SNEGSKA (reference sequence). This CDR3 has 11 residues. The V end was cut by 4 bases, the J end by 7 bases, with 8 bases between. The CDR3 bases are TGCAGTGCTACGCCCGGGAATGAGCAGTTCTTC. Its translation is CSATPGNEQFF.

Only a few counts were recorded for this clonotype. This rearrangement joins TRBV24-1 to TRBJ2-6; no clear D. Germline V lookup: CDR1 KGHDR, CDR2 SFDVKD. There are 15 residues in the CDR3. Trimming took 3 bases from V and 0 from J, leaving 5 bases between them. The CDR3 loop reads CATSDPSSGANVLTF. CDR3 nucleotide sequence: TGTGCCACCAGTGATCCGAGCTCTGGGGCCAACGTCCTGACTTTC.

This clonotype has a count of ten or more. The chain employs TRBV2 and TRBJ2-1; D may be TRBD2 (6 bases). Trimming removed 6 bases at V and 0 bases at J, with 9 bases between. The CDR3 loop spans 14 amino acids. From germline, CDR1 is SNHLY and CDR2 FYNNEI. The DNA of the CDR3 is TGTGCCAGCAGACGGGGGAGCTCCTACAATGAGCAGTTCTTC. This encodes CASRRGSSYNEQFF.

This clonotype was picked up many times. The genes are TRBV27 and TRBJ2-3, with 11 bases that match TRBD2. There are 16 residues in the CDR3. CDR1 is MNHEY, CDR2 SMNVEV, per germline (reference sequence). After removal of 5 bases from V and 7 bases from J, the junction contained 11 bases not matched to a gene. The CDR3, as DNA: TGTGCCAGCAGTCCTCGGACTAGCGGGCCCTCCAATACGCAGTATTTT. This encodes CASSPRTSGPSNTQYF.

The rearrangement links TRBV7-9 to TRBJ2-3, with D unclear. The CDR3 consists of 13 residues. Germline V gene data show CDR1 as SEHNR and CDR2 as FQNEAQ (reference sequence). V lost 3 bases and J 3 bases, leaving 7 bases between the germline ends. Here the CDR3 reads CASSFYTTDTQYF. The CDR3 nucleotides read TGTGCCAGCAGCTTTTACACAACAGATACGCAGTATTTT.

This sequence joins TRBV12-5 and TRBJ2-3, with D perhaps matching TRBD1 or TRBD2 (5 bases each). Germline V CDR1 and CDR2: LGHNT, FRNRAP. The CDR3 has 15 residues. V was pared by 4 bases and J by 1 base, with 12 bases between. CDR3 in amino acids: CASGSPLGRTDTQYF. The DNA for the CDR3 is TGTGCTAGTGGTTCGCCCCTGGGACGCACAGATACGCAGTATTTT.